These 22 T cell receptor beta chains share one sample of origin, sequenced in a study of blood T cell repertoires in COVID-19. Using immunoSEQ multiplex PCR, the repertoire was profiled, and TCRdb retains in-frame clones only, with some absent. This sample yields roughly 100,000 clones, of which 81% are seen a single time; around 4.8% belongs to the top ten. The sequenced sample was peripheral blood. Source of these receptors: a man older than 75 with COVID-19, enrolled during active disease.

CDR3 sequence: CASSPGTAFSGNTIYF. CDR3 bases: TGTGCCAGCTCACCGGGGACAGCCTTCTCTGGAAACACCATATATTTT. The genes are TRBV18 and TRBJ1-3, with 7 bases that match TRBD1. This CDR3 contains 16 residues. Losses at the gene ends were 3 bases for V and 0 bases for J; bases not matched to a gene: 5. Germline V gene sequence: CDR1 KGHSH, CDR2 LQKENI.

The chain couples TRBV3-1 (or the pseudogene TRBV3-2) to TRBJ1-1; 10 bases match TRBD1. The germline gives CDR1 LGHDT, CDR2 YNNKEL (reference sequence). The CDR3 consists of 16 residues. J lost 1 base, V lost 3 bases, and 5 bases had no gene match. The DNA of the CDR3 is TGTGCCAGCAGCCACGCCCGGGACAGGGGGAACACTGAAGCTTTCTTT. Protein product: CASSHARDRGNTEAFF.

The chain has TRBV7-8 and TRBJ2-7; D is perhaps TRBD2 (5 bases). V gave up 2 bases and J gave up 0 bases, with 11 bases separating them. CDR3 length equals 15 residues. Germline values: CDR1 SGHVS, CDR2 FQNEAQ. The DNA for the CDR3 is TGTGCCAGCAGCTTACGATCTAGCCACTCCTACGAGCAGTACTTC. The encoded protein is CASSLRSSHSYEQYF.

The chain couples TRBV19 to TRBJ2-4; no definite D call. V gave up 5 bases and J gave up 3 bases, with 11 bases separating them. The CDR3 spans 14 residues. Germline CDR1 is LNHDA and CDR2 is SQIVND (reference sequence). CDR3 residues: CASSARDNKNIQYF. The DNA of the CDR3 is TGTGCCAGTAGTGCCCGAGATAACAAAAACATTCAGTACTTC.

V usage is TRBV3-1 (or the pseudogene TRBV3-2) and J usage is TRBJ2-5, with 12 bases that match TRBD2. The length of the CDR3 is 16 residues. CDR1 and CDR2 from the germline V gene are LGHDT and YNNKEL (reference sequence). V gave up 1 base and J gave up 1 base; unmatched junction bases: 1. The CDR3 loop reads CASSQASGGGQETQYF. Here the CDR3 DNA reads TGTGCCAGCAGCCAAGCTAGCGGGGGGGGCCAAGAGACCCAGTACTTC.

There are a few counts of this clone. The genes are TRBV5-1 and TRBJ2-1, with TRBD1 matching over 7 bases. Germline V lookup: CDR1 SGHRS, CDR2 YFSETQ. After removal of 4 bases from V and 0 bases from J, the junction contained 4 bases not matched to a gene. This CDR3 is 15 amino acids long. CDR3 nucleotide sequence: TGCGCCAGCAGCAACACAGGGGCCTCCTACAATGAGCAGTTCTTC. Translation: CASSNTGASYNEQFF.

V is TRBV27 and J is TRBJ1-2; D is possibly TRBD1 (5 bases). The V end was cut by 3 bases, the J end by 8 bases, with 13 bases between. The CDR3 extends over 13 amino acids. Looked up from germline, CDR1 is MNHEY and CDR2 is SMNVEV (reference sequence). The CDR3 loop is CASSFGGGVGYTF. In DNA, the CDR3 is TGTGCCAGCAGTTTTGGTGGAGGGGTCGGCTACACCTTC.

This clone occurred once. This chain uses TRBV30 with TRBJ1-2; possibly TRBD1 for D (5 bases). With 3 bases removed from V and 12 bases from J, the gap between germline ends came to 20 bases. This CDR3 is 13 amino acids long. CDR1 GTSNPN and CDR2 SVGIG come from the germline V gene (reference sequence). The CDR3 spells CAWRDMGPGRHTF. The CDR3 nucleotides read TGTGCCTGGAGAGACATGGGACCAGGGAGGCACACCTTC.

This clone was found a few times. This chain connects TRBV18 to TRBJ2-1; D remains ambiguous. Germline V gene lookup returns CDR1 KGHSH and CDR2 LQKENI. The length of the CDR3 is 15 residues. Trimming removed 3 bases from V and 0 bases from J, with 9 bases in between. The CDR3 DNA reads TGTGCCAGCTCACCCTGGGCAGGCTCCTACAATGAGCAGTTCTTC. Translated, it gives CASSPWAGSYNEQFF.

This chain joins TRBV3-1 (or the pseudogene TRBV3-2) and TRBJ2-3; D not resolved. With 4 bases removed from V and 0 bases from J, the gap between germline ends came to 5 bases. Germline V gene data show CDR1 as LGHDT and CDR2 as YNNKEL (reference sequence). The CDR3 extends over 13 amino acids. This CDR3 is CASSRASTDTQYF. DNA of the CDR3: TGTGCCAGCAGCCGGGCTAGCACAGATACGCAGTATTTT.

V usage is TRBV19 and J usage is TRBJ1-2; 7 bases line up with TRBD1. CDR3 length: 14 amino acids. The V segment lost 1 base and the J segment 2 bases; nucleotides outside the gene matches: 1. The germline V gene encodes CDR1 LNHDA and CDR2 SQIVND (reference sequence). Written as DNA, the CDR3 is TGTGCCAGTAGTATAGCCAGGGGGAACTATGGCTACACCTTC. Encoded protein: CASSIARGNYGYTF.

This clone was detected only a few times. The V call is TRBV7-2, the J call TRBJ2-2, with 7 positions matching TRBD1. Germline-derived CDR1 and CDR2 are SGHTA and FQGNSA. V lost 3 bases, J lost 4 bases, and 5 bases stayed unmatched. This CDR3 has 15 residues. The CDR3 sequence: CASSFSAGGTGELFF. The DNA of the CDR3 is TGTGCCAGCAGCTTTAGCGCAGGGGGCACCGGGGAGCTGTTTTTT.

The chain has TRBV6-2 or TRBV6-3 and TRBJ1-3; D gene uncertain. The CDR3 is 16 amino acids. Germline CDR1 reads MNHEY; CDR2 reads SVGEGT. The V gene lost 2 bases and the J gene lost 0 bases, with 11 bases spanning the gap. CDR3 coding DNA: TGTGCCAGCAGTTACAAACGGGGAAGCTCTGGAAACACCATATATTTT. The encoded protein is CASSYKRGSSGNTIYF.

This rearrangement joins TRBV28 to TRBJ1-6; maybe TRBD1 (5 bases). This CDR3 comprises 16 residues. CDR1 is MDHEN and CDR2 is SYDVKM in the germline V gene. Between the trimmed V and J ends, which lost 3 bases and 9 bases, there was a span of 18 bases. The CDR3 spells CASSFLSGQGGSPLHF. CDR3 nucleotide sequence: TGTGCCAGCAGTTTTCTTTCCGGGCAGGGCGGTTCACCCCTCCACTTT.

The chain combines TRBV19 with TRBJ2-3, with 7 bases aligning to TRBD1. The CDR3 length is 13 residues. V lost 7 bases and J lost 5; bases outside the gene matches: 6. Germline V gene data show CDR1 as LNHDA and CDR2 as SQIVND (reference sequence). The DNA for the CDR3 is TGTGCCAGTACCGGACAGGTGGAAGATACGCAGTATTTT. Its protein product is CASTGQVEDTQYF.

This clone was observed a handful of times. The chain recombines TRBV7-9 with TRBJ2-5; D may be TRBD1 (6 bases). This CDR3 comprises 15 residues. Germline assignment: CDR1 SEHNR and CDR2 FQNEAQ (reference sequence). Trimming removed 0 bases from V and 7 bases from J, with 15 bases in between. CDR3 DNA sequence: TGTGCCAGCAGCTTAGCCAGCCAGGGGTCGGCGACCCAGTACTTC. This codes for CASSLASQGSATQYF.

For this clone: A much larger clone differs from this one at a single base, so this may be a read error. This chain links TRBV28 with TRBJ1-2; 10 nucleotides line up with TRBD1. Germline V gene data show CDR1 as MDHEN and CDR2 as SYDVKM. This CDR3 contains 17 residues. The CDR3 nucleotides are TGTGTCAGCAACCCCCCGGGACAGGGGTATTCTAACTATGGCTACACCTTC. Residues: CVSNPPGQGYSNYGYTF.

This clone came up a few times. Other DNA sequences of this sample code for an identical CDR3. The chain is built from TRBV2 and TRBJ1-5; D is possibly TRBD1 (6 bases). Per germline, CDR1 SNHLY and CDR2 FYNNEI. The germline V and J ends were trimmed by 5 bases and 9 bases, with 20 bases remaining between them. The length of the CDR3 is 15 residues. CDR3 nucleotides: TGTGCCAGCAGTAACTCCGGTGGGGGCCGGGGGCCCCAGCATTTT. Its translation: CASSNSGGGRGPQHF.

The chain links TRBV19 to TRBJ2-7, with 9 nucleotides matching TRBD1. In germline, CDR1 is LNHDA, CDR2 SQIVND (reference sequence). The CDR3 contains 14 residues. Trimming took 5 bases from V and 4 from J; bases not matched to a gene: 6. The CDR3 sequence is CASSDRQGDYEQYF. CDR3 sequence (DNA): TGTGCCAGTAGTGATCGACAGGGGGATTACGAGCAGTACTTC.

The table lists this clone with a few counts. V and J are TRBV18 and TRBJ2-3, with 11 nucleotides matching TRBD2. The germline gives CDR1 KGHSH, CDR2 LQKENI. V dropped 6 bases and J dropped 4; count of bases not matched to a gene: 9. This CDR3 spans 16 amino acids. This chain's CDR3 is CASSPLGTSGPDTQYF. CDR3 DNA sequence: TGTGCCAGCTCCCCCCTCGGGACTAGCGGTCCAGATACGCAGTATTTT. Filled out from reference TRBV18 and TRBJ2-3, the complete variable domain reads NAGVMQNPRHLVRRRGQEARLRCSPMKGHSHVYWYRQLPEEGLKFMVYLQKENIIDESGMPKERFSAEFPKEGPSILRIQQVVRGDSAAYFCASSPLGTSGPDTQYFGPGTRLTVL.

This clone was observed a few times. This chain links TRBV2 with TRBJ1-4, with D tentatively TRBD1 (5 bases). Between the trimmed V and J ends, which lost 8 bases and 5 bases, there was a span of 12 bases. The CDR3 extends over 13 amino acids. The germline V gene has CDR1 SNHLY and CDR2 FYNNEI. The DNA of the CDR3 is TGTGCCAGCGCGGGACCGACGAATGAAAAACTGTTTTTT. Amino acids: CASAGPTNEKLFF.

V is TRBV9 and J is TRBJ2-1; unclear D gene. The V end lost 0 bases, the J end lost 4 bases, and 11 bases lay between the germline ends. Per the germline V gene, CDR1 is SGDLS and CDR2 is YYNGEE. This CDR3 has 15 amino acids. CDR3 sequence reads: CASSVVSPQYNEQFF. Here the CDR3 DNA reads TGTGCCAGCAGCGTAGTTAGTCCCCAATACAATGAGCAGTTCTTC.